This T cell receptor beta chain was recovered during a study of chemoradiotherapy in HPV16-positive cancers. Study details: Candidate HPV-specific T-cell clones and common TCR motifs came from functional assays in a couple of HPV16-positive patients.

A word on this clone: Its matching antigen is unknown.

Study results and limitations: Functional assays defining HPV-specific T cells used only two HPV16-positive patients. For HPV16-positive patients, expanding HPV-responsive T cells associated with longer recurrence-free survival.

Germline lookup yields CDR1 SGDLS and CDR2 YYNGEE. V shed 5 bases, J shed 0 bases, and the junction held 1 base outside the gene matches. CDR3 length: 14 residues. Method: immunoSEQ multiplex PCR; TCRdb's copy keeps in-frame clones and lacks some. The sample lists about 20,000 clones, approximately 83% occurring once. The TCR originated in a human donor with HPV-associated anogenital cancer. V gene TRBV9 combines with J gene TRBJ2-2; the match to TRBD2 covers 7 bases. Sequences were derived from blood, sampled from a patient who underwent chemoradiotherapy. The CDR3 DNA sequence: TGTGCCAGCAGGGGGAGGGCGAACACCGGGGAGCTGTTTTTT. Its protein product is CASRGRANTGELFF. The entire variable domain, with the rest obtained from reference TRBV9 and TRBJ2-2, is as follows: DSGVTQTPKHLITATGQRVTLRCSPRSGDLSVYWYQQSLDQGLQFLIQYYNGEERAKGNILERFSAQQFPDLHSELNLSSLELGDSALYFCASRGRANTGELFFGEGSRLTVL.